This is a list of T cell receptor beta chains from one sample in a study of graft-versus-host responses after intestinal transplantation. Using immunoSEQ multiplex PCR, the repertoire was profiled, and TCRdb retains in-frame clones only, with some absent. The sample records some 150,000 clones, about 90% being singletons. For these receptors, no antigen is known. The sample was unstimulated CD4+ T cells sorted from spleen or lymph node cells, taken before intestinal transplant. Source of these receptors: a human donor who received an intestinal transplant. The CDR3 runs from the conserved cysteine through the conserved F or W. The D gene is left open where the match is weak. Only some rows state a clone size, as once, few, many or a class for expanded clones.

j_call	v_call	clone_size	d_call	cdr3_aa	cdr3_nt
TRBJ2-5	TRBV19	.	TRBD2	CASSIASGSSETQYF	TGTGCCAGTAGTATAGCTAGCGGGAGTTCAGAGACCCAGTACTTC
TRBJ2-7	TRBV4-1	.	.	CASSQAGTRSSYEQYF	TGCGCCAGCAGCCAAGCGGGCACCAGGAGCTCCTACGAGCAGTACTTC
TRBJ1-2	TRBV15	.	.	CATSRASGPLYTF	TGTGCCACCAGCAGAGCGTCAGGACCTCTCTACACCTTC
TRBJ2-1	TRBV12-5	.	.	CASGPSGVENEQFF	TGTGCTAGTGGTCCCTCGGGAGTTGAGAATGAGCAGTTCTTC
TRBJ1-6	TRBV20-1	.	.	CSARPRPLHF	TGCAGTGCTAGACCCCGACCCCTCCACTTT
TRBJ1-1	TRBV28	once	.	CASSLRVAEAFF	TGTGCCAGCAGTTTAAGGGTCGCTGAAGCTTTCTTT
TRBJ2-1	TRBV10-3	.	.	CAISGLREILPSYNEQFF	TGTGCCATCAGTGGCCTACGGGAAATCCTCCCCTCCTACAATGAGCAGTTCTTC
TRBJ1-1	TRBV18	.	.	CASSQRTRGEVTEAFF	TGTGCCAGCTCACAAAGGACTCGGGGGGAGGTCACTGAAGCTTTCTTT
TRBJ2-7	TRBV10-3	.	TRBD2	CAISEGLAGTYEQYF	TGTGCCATCAGTGAAGGACTAGCGGGAACCTACGAGCAGTACTTC
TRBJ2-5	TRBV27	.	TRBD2	CASSFRLAGQETQYF	TGTGCCAGCAGTTTTCGACTAGCGGGGCAAGAGACCCAGTACTTC
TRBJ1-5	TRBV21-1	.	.	CASSKEGHQPQHF	TGTGCCAGCAGCAAAGAAGGGCACCAGCCCCAGCATTTT
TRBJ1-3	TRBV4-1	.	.	CASSQEVGSPRHF	TGCGCCAGCAGCCAAGAAGTGGGGAGCCCCCGACATTTT
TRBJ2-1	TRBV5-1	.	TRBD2	CASSLTNGLAGGLFHEQFF	TGCGCCAGCAGCTTGACTAATGGACTAGCGGGAGGGCTCTTCCATGAGCAGTTCTTC
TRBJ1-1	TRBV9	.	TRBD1	CASSAQQGATEAFF	TGTGCCAGCAGCGCCCAGCAGGGGGCCACTGAAGCTTTCTTT
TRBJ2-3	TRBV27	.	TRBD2	CASSPWTSGRKVDTQYF	TGTGCCAGCAGTCCCTGGACTAGCGGGAGGAAGGTCGATACGCAGTATTTT
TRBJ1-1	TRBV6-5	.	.	CASTRGVLNTEAFF	TGTGCCAGCACCAGGGGCGTACTGAACACTGAAGCTTTCTTT
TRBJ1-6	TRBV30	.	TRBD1	CASGQNSPLHF	TGTGCCTCGGGACAGAATTCACCCCTCCACTTT
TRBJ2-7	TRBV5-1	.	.	CASSLKGVYEQYF	TGCGCCAGCAGCTTAAAGGGAGTCTACGAGCAGTACTTC
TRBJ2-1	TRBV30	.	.	CAWGSGALREQFF	TGTGCCTGGGGCTCAGGGGCCCTTAGGGAACAGTTCTTC
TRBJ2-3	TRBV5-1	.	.	CASSRTGITDTQYF	TGCGCCAGCAGCCGCACAGGGATCACAGATACGCAGTATTTT